Below, one T cell receptor beta chain is given with its context. Its antigen target is currently unknown. Base qualities are not provided; no much larger clone lies one nucleotide away. The sample belongs to a study of cytomegalovirus exposure and HLA in healthy donors (dated by TCRdb to 2017 to 2019). With regard to the full study: An earlier analysis of under 600 of the donors reported about 250 Gb of sequence data and roughly 110 million unique TCR beta sequences from 150 million to 200 million T cells. The number of typed donors differed by locus: 629-630 for A, B, C, DRB1 and DQB1; 500 to 550 for DQA1; 606 for DPA1; and roughly 470 for DPB1. An early release covering more than 500 HLA-typed donors comprised approximately 300 gigabases of sequencing data and around 80 million unique TCR sequences. Class I and class II HLA loci were covered by the typing at four-digit resolution. All discovery cohort repertoires had been generated using a single sequencing platform. Roughly 5 DR-DQ haplotypes were treated as single units for association and clustering because of strong linkage in the cohort. The later analysis used no new phenotypic data to find candidate immune exposures, relying instead on TCR beta sequences and their occurrence across donors. To predict cytomegalovirus infection status, the study combined high-throughput TCR immunosequencing, statistical association of individual TCRs with disease status, and machine learning. The study aimed to test whether cataloging public T cell receptors could reveal signatures of past pathogen exposure. A separate validation cohort of approximately 120 different subjects was used in addition to the roughly 640-subject first cohort. Among the roughly 400 genotyped donors, about 83% belonged to the genetic ancestry cluster associated with self-reported Caucasian donors. In a later genetic analysis, genome-wide SNP genotypes for about three fifths of the 666 donors were used, and that subset was treated as a discovery cohort. An earlier analysis of some 500 of the donors used high-throughput TCR beta sequencing to judge whether each TCR beta V gene segment behaved as functional or pseudogenic. The study used immunosequencing to profile the T cell repertoires of 600 to 850 subjects and linked those repertoires to cytomegalovirus serostatus. Across about 380 genotyped donors of the cohort, an average of roughly 230,000 unique TCR beta nucleotide sequences per donor were sequenced, and 15% to 20% of those sequences were non-productive. Alongside the repertoire data, information on donor age, sex, ethnicity and CMV serostatus was compiled. A later analysis re-examined previously published TCR beta repertoires from more than 550 donors and added high-resolution HLA genotyping to investigate patterns of TCR occurrence.

The cohort comprised fewer than 750 healthy bone marrow donors. All cohort members were sampled while nominally healthy, although unrecorded immune exposures were likely present. The donor was CMV seropositive and belonged to the group of 250 to 350 seropositive cohort members. Each donor provided a peripheral blood sample, and peripheral blood mononuclear cells were used for TCR beta sequencing. The Qiagen DNeasy Blood Extraction Kit was used to extract genomic DNA from the blood cell samples. V loses 7 bases, J loses 4 bases, and the germline ends lie 13 bases apart. The CDR3 runs 13 residues from the cysteine to the phenylalanine. This entry keeps only the CDR3 DNA: 39 bases, framed from base 1. The germline V gene encodes CDR1 MGHDK and CDR2 SYGVNS. The paper's findings and limits, for the study overall: Roughly uniform sequencing depth across donors was assumed in presence/absence analyses, although this assumption may not hold. A few of the identified cytomegalovirus-associated TCR beta chains were confirmed in vitro to be specific for cytomegalovirus antigens. A later genetic analysis associated a missense DCLRE1C variant with V-gene and J-gene trimming of TCR beta chains, and an independent cohort replicated the association. CMV serostatus was the only immune exposure information available for the cohort. A cluster of highly shared sequence variants was judged likely to be a technical artifact of the sequencing pipeline. In a later analysis, HLA-associated TCR beta chains showed more clonal expansion and lower generation probabilities than non-associated chains that were equally common. In this cohort, only TCR beta chains were sequenced, and detectable features were limited by the absence of alpha or paired-chain data. Because some donors lacked HLA typing at each locus, the association tests relied only on the typed subset. A further reported finding was that TCR beta sequences accurately predicted the HLA-A and HLA-B alleles for most subjects in the first cohort. In an earlier analysis of more than 450 of the donors, most TCR beta V segments were observed in productive rearrangements about 87% or about 30% of the time, broadly matching IMGT annotations. In a later genetic analysis, fewer N-insertions in productive TCRs were reported among donors in an Asian-associated ancestry cluster than the roughly 670-donor mean. Several of the top co-occurrence clusters appeared to be linked to parvovirus B19, influenza, CMV and Epstein-Barr virus, according to a later analysis. The classifier was reported to diagnose cytomegalovirus status with high specificity and sensitivity in both the original and validation cohorts. In a later analysis, the rate of TCR association differed among HLA loci, with DRB1 alleles having the most associated TCRs and HLA-C alleles having the fewest. Linkage disequilibrium might explain the correlated functional status among segregating V segments, but an unknown experimental factor could not be ruled out. The study gave a list of roughly 150 TCR beta chains associated with cytomegalovirus. Strong co-occurrence of HLA alleles, especially DR and DQ, made assigning TCR associations to individual alleles difficult. The authors suggested that the approach could potentially be generalized to other disease states and immunological phenotypes. At a false discovery rate of 0.05, a later analysis linked roughly 17,000 TCR beta sequences to specific HLA alleles. Most TCR sequences were observed very rarely across donors, whereas some public TCRs were present in many individuals. In a later analysis, most CMV-associated TCR beta chains were found to appear HLA-restricted, with HLA associations seemingly driven largely by CMV exposure. Because counts were too low, 15 to 20 rarely observed V segments, including chromosome 9 orphons, were left out of the earlier analysis of about 500 of the donors. The 87-base-pair reads could not distinguish some IMGT-functional V segments, including TRBV6-2 and TRBV6-3, so those segments were excluded.

Libraries were built with the immunoSEQ multiplex PCR assay. For the multiplex PCR, a mixture combining 60 forward primers for TCR Vbeta segments and 13 reverse primers for TCR Jbeta segments was used. A multiplex PCR assay on genomic DNA amplified the CDR3 region of rearranged TCR beta genes. The Illumina HiSeq System was used to sequence the amplified TCR beta libraries as 87-base-pair reads. From the authors' description of their analysis: Across the 670 or so repertoires, a later analysis counted 78 million or so unique TCR beta chains, 8.5 million to 12 million of which were shared by at least two donors. Raw reads were error-corrected and collapsed into unique sequences by a nearest-neighbor algorithm in which closely related sequences were merged to remove PCR and sequencing errors. Alignment of CDR3 sequences to IMGT reference sequences was used to assign V, D and J gene segments. For a sequence to be retained, a match of at least six nucleotides was required to both a V gene segment and a J gene segment. Rearrangements were classified as productive when the CDR3 lacked stop codons and remained in frame with V and J, and all other rearrangements were classified as non-productive. Following IMGT convention, CDR3 was defined as the stretch from the second conserved V-encoded cysteine up to the conserved J-encoded phenylalanine. In an earlier analysis of roughly 610 of the donors, sequences lacking an unambiguous match to a single V gene segment were excluded. In an earlier analysis of some 590 of the donors, a V segment was called functional when productive rearrangements were above 56.7%, and segregating when the standard deviation between donors exceeded 5%. A statistical classification framework was developed to diagnose cytomegalovirus status using the catalog of TCR beta chain sequences. V and J gene assignment, in a later analysis, came from comparing TCR nucleotide sequences with IMGT/GENE-DB human TR gene sequences. In a later analysis, CDR3 sequences and most-parsimonious VDJ recombination scenarios were assigned using the TCRdist pipeline. In a later analysis, every TCR beta chain was defined by the combination of its CDR3 amino acid sequence and its V-gene family, and reads without a unique V-gene family were dropped. A later analysis removed several hundred highly shared, low-generation-probability nucleotide sequences to deal with suspected cross-contamination and a sequencing artifact. For each public chain, a later analysis derived a clonal expansion index from normalized ranks of inferred template counts within each repertoire. In a later analysis, generation probabilities were computed with a VDJ recombination model fitted to out-of-frame rearrangements, and the resulting probabilities were checked against IGoR. In a later analysis, TCR-TCR, TCR-HLA and TCR-CMV co-occurrence was scored with hypergeometric tests, and a repertoire-size bias correction was applied to TCR pairs. To estimate false discovery rates, a later analysis permuted the HLA or CMV assignments 20 times. In a later analysis, co-occurring TCRs were grouped with DBSCAN, and TCRdist sequence similarity was added when clustering was performed within HLA-allele-positive subsets. Repertoires with fewer than 30,000 or more than 120,000 public chains were left out of co-occurrence clustering, as were several repertoires with anomalous nucleotide sharing. The clones in this table, taken by TCRdb from immuneACCESS, are in-frame only. Not every clone is retained; where verified, under half of the shortfall comes from an unresolved V gene, and the cause of the rest is unknown. D and trimming were read from the DNA, whereas the V and J calls and clone size are those reported in that table. The sample has just over 150,000 clones on record, roughly 82% of them singletons. The ten largest clones capture approximately 6.5% of the sample.

The sequence was collected from a man aged 45-65 years in good health and CMV-seropositive. The chain was built from TRBV25-1 and TRBJ2-5; a weak D assignment points to TRBD1 (6 bases agree). Sequencing was done on a sample of PBMCs. Read as DNA, the sequence is TGTGCCAGCATTCAGGGGACCGGAGAGACCCAGTACTTC. Protein translation: CASIQGTGETQYF.